These 11 T cell receptor beta chains came from one sample sequenced in a study of cytomegalovirus exposure and HLA in healthy donors. Primers: 60 Vbeta forward and 13 Jbeta reverse. TCRdb's table, derived via immunoSEQ multiplex PCR, lists solely in-frame clones and lacks some. This table has over 200,000 clones, approximately 80% appearing once. Sequencing was performed on PBMCs. The receptors originated from a male donor in good health and CMV-seronegative.

This clone came up a few times. The rearrangement links TRBV10-3 to TRBJ1-2; D is unclear. In germline, CDR1 is ENHRY, CDR2 SYGVKD. The CDR3 is made up of 14 amino acids. V dropped 4 bases and J dropped 6 bases, with 15 bases sitting between them. The CDR3 nucleotides read TGTGCCATCAGTGCATCGGGAACTACCCATGGCTACACCTTC. This gives the protein CAISASGTTHGYTF.

A note on this clone: Sequence at one end of the junction differs from germline and may be a read error. The rearrangement uses TRBV7-9 and TRBJ2-1; 9 bases line up with TRBD2. The germline V gene encodes CDR1 SEHNR and CDR2 FQNEAQ (reference sequence). This CDR3 has 16 amino acids. The DNA of the CDR3 is TGTTCCAGCAGCTCCCCTGGACTAGCGACCTACAATGAGCAGTTCTTC. Amino acid sequence: CSSSSPGLATYNEQFF.

This clone showed up just a few times. The chain has TRBV9 and TRBJ2-2, with D tentatively TRBD2 (6 bases). Trimming cost V 4 bases and J 1 base, with 11 bases left between them. The germline CDR1 and CDR2 sequences are SGDLS and YYNGEE. The CDR3 is 15 amino acids. In DNA, the CDR3 is TGTGCCAGCAGCCCCCCTAGCGAGAACACCGGGGAGCTGTTTTTT. Protein: CASSPPSENTGELFF.

CDR3 sequence: CASRKGTVEQYF. CDR3 nucleotides: TGTGCCAGCAGGAAGGGGACAGTCGAGCAGTACTTC. The chain employs TRBV28 and TRBJ2-7; 7 positions agree with TRBD1. The length of the CDR3 is 12 residues. Per the germline V gene, CDR1 is MDHEN and CDR2 is SYDVKM. Trimming removed 6 bases from V and 6 bases from J; junction bases left unmatched: 5.

The V call is TRBV28, the J call TRBJ2-6; D not resolved. CDR3 length equals 14 residues. The V gene's germline CDR1 is MDHEN and CDR2 SYDVKM. Trimming took off 3 bases at V and 0 bases at J, with 3 bases between the two ends. The CDR3 DNA reads TGTGCCAGCAGTTTGCGCTCTGGGGCCAACGTCCTGACTTTC. It translates to CASSLRSGANVLTF. Looking up the rest from reference TRBV28 and TRBJ2-6 gives the full variable domain: DVKVTQSSRYLVKRTGEKVFLECVQDMDHENMFWYRQDPGLGLRLIYFSYDVKMKEKGDIPEGYSVSREKKERFSLILESASTNQTSMYLCASSLRSGANVLTFGAGSRLTVL.

The chain recombines TRBV4-1 with TRBJ2-1; D not certain. This CDR3 spans 17 amino acids. CDR1 MGHRA and CDR2 YSYEKL come from the germline V gene. Trimming took 0 bases from V and 2 from J, leaving 14 bases between them. The CDR3 spells CASSQEGGRPAYNEQFF. The CDR3 bases are TGCGCCAGCAGCCAAGAGGGTGGGCGACCTGCCTACAATGAGCAGTTCTTC.

The rearrangement uses TRBV15 and TRBJ2-2, with TRBD1 as a possible D gene (6 bases). Germline V gene sequence: CDR1 LNHNV, CDR2 YYDKDF (reference sequence). Trimming took off 2 bases at V and 6 bases at J, with 13 bases between the two ends. This CDR3 contains 15 residues. The CDR3 DNA follows: TGTGCCACCAGCAGACCGCCTGCAGGGGCCGGGGAGCTGTTTTTT. This translates into CATSRPPAGAGELFF.

The V gene is TRBV28, the J gene TRBJ1-2, with unresolved D. Trimming removed 10 bases from V and 3 bases from J, with 6 bases in between. The CDR3 sequence is 10 residues long. Germline CDR1 and CDR2: MDHEN and SYDVKM. The CDR3 reads CAIRDYGYTF. The CDR3, as DNA: TGTGCCATCCGGGACTATGGCTACACCTTC.

The CDR3 here is CSVFLAGDVYNEQFF. The CDR3 region has the DNA TGCAGCGTTTTCCTAGCGGGAGACGTCTACAATGAGCAGTTCTTC. The rearrangement joins TRBV29-1 to TRBJ2-1; 10 nucleotides agree with TRBD2. The CDR3 is 15 amino acids. Germline CDR1 and CDR2: SQVTM and ANQGSEA. Trimming removed 5 bases from V and 3 bases from J; junction bases left unmatched: 7.

This chain joins TRBV28 and TRBJ2-1; D is possibly TRBD1 (6 bases). CDR1 and CDR2 from the germline V gene are MDHEN and SYDVKM. The V end was cut by 6 bases, the J end by 7 bases, with 10 bases between. The CDR3 spans 12 residues. As DNA, the CDR3 is TGTGCCAGCAGGGGGGCTTTGAATGAGCAGTTCTTC. This codes for CASRGALNEQFF.

A single count supports this clone. The chain is built from TRBV10-3 and TRBJ2-7; TRBD1 matches 9 bases. Trimming took 2 bases from V and 4 from J; bases not matched to a gene: 3. The V gene's germline CDR1 is ENHRY and CDR2 SYGVKD. The CDR3 contains 14 residues. Written as DNA, the CDR3 is TGTGCCATCAGTGAGGGACAGGGGTATTACGAGCAGTACTTC. Its translation: CAISEGQGYYEQYF.